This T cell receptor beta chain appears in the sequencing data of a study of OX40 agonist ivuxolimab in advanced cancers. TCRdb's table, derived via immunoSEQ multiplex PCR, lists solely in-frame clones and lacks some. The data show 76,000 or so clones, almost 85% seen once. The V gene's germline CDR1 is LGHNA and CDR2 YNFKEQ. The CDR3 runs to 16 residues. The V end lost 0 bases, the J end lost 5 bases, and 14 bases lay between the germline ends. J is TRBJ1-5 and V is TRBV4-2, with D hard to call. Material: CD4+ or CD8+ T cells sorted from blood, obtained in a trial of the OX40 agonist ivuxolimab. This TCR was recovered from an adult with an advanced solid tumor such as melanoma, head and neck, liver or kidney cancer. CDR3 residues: CASSQDLRQVHQPQHF. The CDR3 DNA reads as TGTGCCAGCAGCCAAGATCTTCGCCAGGTGCATCAGCCCCAGCATTTT.